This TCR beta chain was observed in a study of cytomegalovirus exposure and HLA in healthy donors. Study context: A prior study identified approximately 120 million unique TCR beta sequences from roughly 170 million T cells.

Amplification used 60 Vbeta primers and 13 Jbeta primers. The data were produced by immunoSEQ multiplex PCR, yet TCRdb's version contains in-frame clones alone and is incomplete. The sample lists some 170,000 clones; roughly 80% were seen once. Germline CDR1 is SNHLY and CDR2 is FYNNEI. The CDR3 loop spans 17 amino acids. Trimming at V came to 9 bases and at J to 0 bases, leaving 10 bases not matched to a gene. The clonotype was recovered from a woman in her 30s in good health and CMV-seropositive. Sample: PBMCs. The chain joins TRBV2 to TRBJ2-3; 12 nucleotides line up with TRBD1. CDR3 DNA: TGTGCCAGGGGGGGACAGGGGGCTTTAATTAGCACAGATACGCAGTATTTT. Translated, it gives CARGGQGALISTDTQYF.